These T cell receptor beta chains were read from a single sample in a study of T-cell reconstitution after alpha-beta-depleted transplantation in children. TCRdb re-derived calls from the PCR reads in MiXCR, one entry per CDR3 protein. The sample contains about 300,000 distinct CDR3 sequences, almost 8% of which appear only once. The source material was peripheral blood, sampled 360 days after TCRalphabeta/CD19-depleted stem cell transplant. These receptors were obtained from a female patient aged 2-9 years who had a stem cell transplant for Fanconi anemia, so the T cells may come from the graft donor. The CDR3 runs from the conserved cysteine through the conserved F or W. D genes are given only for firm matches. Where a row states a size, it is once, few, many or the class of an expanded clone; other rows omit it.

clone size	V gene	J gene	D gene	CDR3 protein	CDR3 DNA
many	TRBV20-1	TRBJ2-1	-	CSAAWNNEQFF	TGCAGTGCCGCTTGGAACAATGAGCAGTTCTTC
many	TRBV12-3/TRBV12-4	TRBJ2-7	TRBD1	CASRRQGSSYEQYF	TGTGCCAGCAGAAGACAGGGTAGCTCCTACGAGCAGTACTTC
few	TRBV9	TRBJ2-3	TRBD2	CASSVGWEGLSTDTQYF	TGTGCCAGCAGCGTAGGTTGGGAGGGTTTGAGCACAGATACGCAGTATTTT
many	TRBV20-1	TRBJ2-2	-	CSARGGRTGELFF	TGCAGTGCTAGGGGGGGGCGGACCGGGGAGCTGTTTTTT
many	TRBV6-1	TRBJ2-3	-	CASSLGVPDTQYF	TGTGCCAGCAGTCTCGGAGTCCCGGATACGCAGTATTTT
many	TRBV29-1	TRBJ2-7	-	CSIPWGLGTLYEQYF	TGCAGCATCCCCTGGGGTCTGGGGACTCTCTACGAGCAGTACTTC
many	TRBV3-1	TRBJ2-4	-	CASSRELATKNIQYF	TGTGCCAGCAGTCGGGAACTAGCAACCAAAAACATTCAGTACTTC
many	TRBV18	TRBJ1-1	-	CASSPQGSSTEAFF	TGTGCCAGCTCACCGCAGGGGTCGAGCACTGAAGCTTTCTTT
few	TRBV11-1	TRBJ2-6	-	CASSPRDLALQGPGANVLTF	TGTGCCAGCAGCCCTAGAGATCTTGCCCTACAGGGCCCTGGGGCCAACGTCCTGACTTTC
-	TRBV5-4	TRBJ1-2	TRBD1	CASSLGGQGPIYGYTF	TGTGCCAGCAGCTTGGGTGGACAGGGCCCAATCTATGGCTACACCTTC
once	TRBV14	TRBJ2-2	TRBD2	CASSHKERGGLPRELFF	TGTGCCAGCAGTCATAAAGAGCGGGGGGGCCTTCCCCGGGAGCTGTTTTTT
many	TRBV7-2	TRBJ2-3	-	CASRPIGVVGDTQYF	TGTGCCAGCAGACCTATAGGAGTGGTTGGAGATACGCAGTATTTT
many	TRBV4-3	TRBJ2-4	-	CASSQTQGNIQYF	TGCGCCAGCAGCCAGACACAGGGTAACATTCAGTACTTC
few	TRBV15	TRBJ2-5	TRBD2	CATSRVLGTSGDETQYF	TGTGCCACCAGCAGAGTGTTAGGGACTAGCGGGGACGAGACCCAGTACTTC
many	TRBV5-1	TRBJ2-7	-	CASSLETGRSYEQYF	TGCGCCAGCAGCTTGGAGACAGGGAGGTCCTACGAGCAGTACTTC
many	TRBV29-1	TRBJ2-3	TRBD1	CSVDLDRGHPPDTQYF	TGCAGCGTTGATCTTGACAGGGGGCATCCTCCAGATACGCAGTATTTT
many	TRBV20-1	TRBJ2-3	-	CSALGKDLSTDTQYF	TGCAGTGCTCTAGGGAAGGATCTTAGCACAGATACGCAGTATTTT
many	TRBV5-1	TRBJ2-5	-	CASSRVATGQETQYF	TGCGCCAGCAGTCGTGTGGCGACTGGACAAGAGACCCAGTACTTC
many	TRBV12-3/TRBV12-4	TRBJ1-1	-	CASSLGKGRRIEAFF	TGTGCCAGCAGTTTAGGGAAGGGACGAAGGATTGAAGCTTTCTTT
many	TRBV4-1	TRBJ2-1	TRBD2	CASGRARLAGGLTYNEQFF	TGCGCCAGCGGACGAGCCCGACTAGCGGGGGGCCTTACCTACAATGAGCAGTTCTTC
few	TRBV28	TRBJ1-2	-	CASHTGRYGYTF	TGTGCCAGCCACACAGGTCGGTATGGCTACACCTTC
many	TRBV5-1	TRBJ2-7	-	CASSLGGGPYEQYF	TGCGCCAGCAGCTTGGGGGGAGGACCGTACGAGCAGTACTTC
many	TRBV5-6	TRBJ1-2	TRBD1	CASTGQTNYGYTF	TGTGCCAGCACGGGACAGACCAACTATGGCTACACCTTC
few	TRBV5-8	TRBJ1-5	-	CASSFRGYSNQPQHF	TGTGCCAGCAGCTTCAGGGGATATAGCAATCAGCCCCAGCATTTT
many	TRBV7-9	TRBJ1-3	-	CASRRSGNTIYF	TGTGCCAGCAGGCGATCCGGAAACACCATATATTTT
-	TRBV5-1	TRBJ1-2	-	CASSLEERSNYGYTF	TGCGCCAGCAGCTTGGAGGAACGGTCTAACTATGGCTACACCTTC
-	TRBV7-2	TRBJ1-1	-	CASSGGVVFTEAFF	TGTGCCAGCAGCGGAGGGGTTGTGTTCACTGAAGCTTTCTTT
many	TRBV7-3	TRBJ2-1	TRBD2	CASSLQRGSYNEQFF	TGTGCCAGCAGCTTACAGCGGGGGTCCTACAATGAGCAGTTCTTC
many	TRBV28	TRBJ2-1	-	CASSLITTGFNEQFF	TGTGCCAGCAGTTTGATCACCACTGGATTTAATGAGCAGTTCTTC
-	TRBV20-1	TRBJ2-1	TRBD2	CSAPSVGRESNEQFF	TGCAGTGCTCCCTCCGTGGGGCGGGAGAGCAATGAGCAGTTCTTC
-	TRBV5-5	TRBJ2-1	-	CASIKPRVDNEQFF	TGTGCCAGCATAAAACCCCGGGTAGACAATGAGCAGTTCTTC
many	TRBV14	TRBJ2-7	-	CASSQTGYPYEQYF	TGTGCCAGCAGCCAAACTGGTTACCCCTACGAGCAGTACTTC
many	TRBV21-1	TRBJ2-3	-	CASSRVFTDTQYF	TGTGCCAGCAGCAGGGTGTTCACAGATACGCAGTATTTT
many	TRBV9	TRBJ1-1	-	CASSFAGRIGTEAFF	TGTGCCAGCAGCTTCGCTGGGAGGATCGGCACTGAAGCTTTCTTT
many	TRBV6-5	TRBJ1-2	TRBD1	CASSRQGNGYTF	TGTGCCAGCAGTCGACAGGGCAATGGCTACACCTTC
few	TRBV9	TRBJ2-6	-	CASSVGTSPSGANVLTF	TGTGCCAGCAGCGTAGGGACCTCGCCCTCTGGGGCCAACGTCCTGACTTTC
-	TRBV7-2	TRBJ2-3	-	CASSFINLPDTQYF	TGTGCCAGCAGCTTCATCAACCTACCTGATACGCAGTATTTT